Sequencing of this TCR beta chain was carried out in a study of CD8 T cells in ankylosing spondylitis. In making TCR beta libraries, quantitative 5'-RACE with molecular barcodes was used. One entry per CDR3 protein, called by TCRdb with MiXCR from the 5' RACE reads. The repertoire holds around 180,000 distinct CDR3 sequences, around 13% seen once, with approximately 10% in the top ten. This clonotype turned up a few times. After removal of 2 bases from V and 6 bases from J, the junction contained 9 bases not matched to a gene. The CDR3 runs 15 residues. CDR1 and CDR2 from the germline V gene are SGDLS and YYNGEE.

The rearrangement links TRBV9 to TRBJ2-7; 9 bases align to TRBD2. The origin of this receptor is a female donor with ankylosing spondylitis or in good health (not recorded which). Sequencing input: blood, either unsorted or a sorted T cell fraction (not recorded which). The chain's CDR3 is CASSVGLARAGEQYF. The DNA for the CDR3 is TGTGCCAGCAGCGTTGGACTAGCGAGGGCAGGCGAGCAGTACTTC.